Shown below are 30 T cell receptor beta chains from a single sample sequenced in a study of OX40 agonist ivuxolimab in advanced cancers. Using immunoSEQ multiplex PCR, the repertoire was profiled, and TCRdb retains in-frame clones only, with some absent. The sample lists under 85,000 clones; 88% were seen once. The sample was CD4+ or CD8+ T cells sorted from blood, taken in a trial of the OX40 agonist ivuxolimab. The source of these receptors is an adult with an advanced solid tumor such as melanoma, head and neck, liver or kidney cancer.

V gene TRBV5-1 combines with J gene TRBJ2-5, with D perhaps being TRBD1 or TRBD2 (5 bases each). The CDR3 covers 15 residues. Germline assignment: CDR1 SGHRS and CDR2 YFSETQ. V was trimmed by 1 base and J by 1 base, leaving 11 bases between them. The CDR3: CASSLWAGTQETQYF. CDR3 coding DNA: TGCGCCAGCAGCTTGTGGGCCGGGACCCAAGAGACCCAGTACTTC.

In DNA form, the CDR3 reads TGTGCCAGCTCACCTCAAGACACTGAAGCTTTCTTT. Its protein product is CASSPQDTEAFF. J is TRBJ1-1 and V is TRBV18; D gene ambiguous. Germline values: CDR1 KGHSH, CDR2 LQKENI. This CDR3 spans 12 amino acids. The germline V and J ends were trimmed by 3 bases and 3 bases, with 5 bases remaining between them.

The sample holds a few counts of this clone. The chain uses TRBV7-8 and TRBJ2-1, with D possibly matching TRBD1 (5 bases). Trimming shortened V by 7 bases and J by 2 bases, and 12 bases separated the two germline ends. This CDR3 is 14 amino acids long. Germline values: CDR1 SGHVS, CDR2 FQNEAQ. CDR3 sequence (DNA): TGTGCCAGCACCCTCAGACAGACCTACAATGAGCAGTTCTTC. Its protein is CASTLRQTYNEQFF.

The CDR3 bases are TGTGCCAGCAGTTTGCCCAAAAACATTCAGTACTTC. Translated, it gives CASSLPKNIQYF. The chain joins TRBV28 to TRBJ2-4; D not certain. CDR1 is MDHEN, CDR2 SYDVKM, per germline. CDR3 length: 12 residues. Trimming left V 3 bases short and J 2 bases short, with 2 bases between.

CDR3 sequence: CASSFRAGYASYEQYF. As DNA, the CDR3 is TGTGCCAGCAGTTTCCGTGCGGGTTATGCATCCTACGAGCAGTACTTC. The chain links TRBV28 to TRBJ2-7; possibly TRBD2 for D (5 bases). V was cut by 3 bases and J by 1 base, with 16 bases left in between. Germline CDR1 is MDHEN and CDR2 is SYDVKM. This CDR3 comprises 16 residues.

This clone was detected a few times. The V call is TRBV7-8, the J call TRBJ1-1; D perhaps matches TRBD1 (6 bases). CDR3 size: 14 residues. The germline gives CDR1 SGHVS, CDR2 FQNEAQ. Deletions cut 1 base from V and 6 bases from J, with 12 bases between. CDR3 nucleotides: TGTGCCAGCAGCTTAGGATCGGGGGGCCCTGAAGCTTTCTTT. Its translation is CASSLGSGGPEAFF. Full variable domain (outside the CDR3, taken from reference TRBV7-8 and TRBJ1-1): GAGVSQSPRYKVAKRGQDVALRCDPISGHVSLFWYQQALGQGPEFLTYFQNEAQLDKSGLPSDRFFAERPEGSVSTLKIQRTQQEDSAVYLCASSLGSGGPEAFFGQGTRLTVV.

This clone appeared a single time. The genes are TRBV18 and TRBJ1-1, with a tentative D call TRBD1 (6 bases). Germline loops: CDR1 KGHSH, CDR2 LQKENI. The CDR3 is 13 residues long. V lost 4 bases, J lost 1 base, and 7 bases lay in between. CDR3 sequence: CASSLQGNTEAFF. As DNA, the CDR3 is TGTGCCAGCTCACTACAGGGGAACACTGAAGCTTTCTTT.

This clone occurred once. J is TRBJ2-4 and V is TRBV10-1; TRBD2 matches 8 bases. CDR1 and CDR2 (germline): WNHNN, SYGVQD (reference sequence). CDR3 size: 18 residues. The V segment lost 3 bases and the J segment 0 bases; nucleotides outside the gene matches: 10. DNA of the CDR3: TGCGCCAGCAGTGATGCGGGAGGAGGAAACCTAGCCAAAAACATTCAGTACTTC. Encoded protein: CASSDAGGGNLAKNIQYF.

V and J are TRBV4-1 and TRBJ2-7; 13 positions agree with TRBD2. The V and J ends lost 4 bases and 3 bases, in that order; junction bases with no gene match: 15. In germline, CDR1 is MGHRA, CDR2 YSYEKL. The CDR3 is 19 amino acids. The DNA for the CDR3 is TGCGCCAGCAGCCGATTACCGGGGACTAGCGGGGTCCGAGTCTACGAGCAGTACTTC. Protein: CASSRLPGTSGVRVYEQYF.

The chain combines TRBV30 with TRBJ1-3; no clear D. The V gene's germline CDR1 is GTSNPN and CDR2 SVGIG (reference sequence). The CDR3 consists of 12 residues. V lost 1 base, J lost 8 bases, and 9 bases lay in between. The CDR3 DNA sequence: TGTGCCTGGAGTGCCCCCCACGACACCATATATTTT. Its protein product is CAWSAPHDTIYF. The full variable domain, with the rest looked up from reference TRBV30 and TRBJ1-3, is SQTIHQWPATLVQPVGSPLSLECTVEGTSNPNLYWYRQAAGRGLQLLFYSVGIGQISSEVPQNLSASRPQDRQFILSSKKLLLSDSGFYLCAWSAPHDTIYFGEGSWLTVV.

The chain carries TRBV30 and TRBJ1-2; D unclear. Trimming pared 0 bases from V and 0 bases from J, leaving 17 bases between. The CDR3 is made up of 17 amino acids. Looked up from germline, CDR1 is GTSNPN and CDR2 is SVGIG (reference sequence). CDR3 residues: CAWSVPLRLGTNYGYTF. CDR3 sequence (DNA): TGTGCCTGGAGTGTACCCCTTCGACTTGGGACTAACTATGGCTACACCTTC.

A note on this clone: Mismatch with germline at one junction end may stem from a read error. The chain recombines TRBV2 with TRBJ2-1; D not resolved. The germline CDR1 and CDR2 sequences are SNHLY and FYNNEI. The CDR3 length is 11 residues. The DNA for the CDR3 is TGTGCCAGCAGTGTTTACAGTGAGCAGTTCTTC. It codes for CASSVYSEQFF.

The chain recombines TRBV2 with TRBJ2-3; D might be TRBD1 (6 bases). Germline assignment: CDR1 SNHLY and CDR2 FYNNEI. The V end was cut by 6 bases, the J end by 4 bases, with 8 bases between. This CDR3 spans 12 amino acids. CDR3 region: CASRQGADTQYF. CDR3 nucleotide sequence: TGTGCCAGCAGACAGGGCGCAGATACGCAGTATTTT.

The V gene is TRBV2, the J gene TRBJ2-2; D may be TRBD2 (6 bases). From germline, CDR1 is SNHLY and CDR2 FYNNEI. V lost 4 bases, J lost 2 bases, and 14 bases lay in between. The CDR3 has 16 amino acids. The CDR3 loop is CASSAQGLLNTGELFF. The CDR3 DNA reads as TGTGCCAGCAGTGCCCAGGGACTTCTTAACACCGGGGAGCTGTTTTTT.

The chain combines TRBV30 with TRBJ2-2; 9 bases line up with TRBD2. This CDR3 has 16 residues. The germline gives CDR1 GTSNPN, CDR2 SVGIG (reference sequence). V was clipped by 0 bases and J by 4 bases; unmatched bases: 6. CDR3 bases: TGTGCCTGGAGTGTACAAGCGGGAGGACTCACCGGGGAGCTGTTTTTT. It specifies CAWSVQAGGLTGELFF.

CDR3 DNA: TGCGCCAGCAGCCCATTAGCGGGATCCGACGGTGAGCAGTTCTTC. Protein product: CASSPLAGSDGEQFF. The gene calls are TRBV5-1 and TRBJ2-1; 8 nucleotides agree with TRBD2. The V gene end was trimmed by 4 bases and the J gene end by 9 bases; junction bases not matched to a gene: 12. This CDR3 comprises 15 residues. Germline V gene lookup returns CDR1 SGHRS and CDR2 YFSETQ.

The J gene is TRBJ2-2, the V gene TRBV9, with a tentative D call TRBD2 (5 bases). From germline, CDR1 is SGDLS and CDR2 YYNGEE. The CDR3 contains 15 residues. V lost 4 bases and J 0 bases, leaving 10 bases between the germline ends. The CDR3 nucleotides read TGTGCCAGCAGCCCCGGACTTTCGAACACCGGGGAGCTGTTTTTT. Translated, it gives CASSPGLSNTGELFF.

In DNA form, the CDR3 reads TGTGCCAGCAGCAAAGAGGCATCGGACTCCTACGAGCAGTACTTC. Residues: CASSKEASDSYEQYF. The chain recombines TRBV21-1 with TRBJ2-7. TRBV21-1 is tagged as a pseudogene. The CDR3 has 15 residues.

The chain links TRBV5-8 to TRBJ2-1; 7 nucleotides match TRBD2. CDR3 length: 13 residues. Germline V gene lookup returns CDR1 SGHTS and CDR2 YDEGEE. The V segment lost 4 bases and the J segment 4 bases; nucleotides outside the gene matches: 2. The CDR3 nucleotides read TGTGCCAGCAGCACAGCGGGATACAATGAGCAGTTCTTC. Translated, it gives CASSTAGYNEQFF. Filled out from reference TRBV5-8 and TRBJ2-1, the complete variable domain reads EAGVTQSPTHLIKTRGQQATLRCSPISGHTSVYWYQQALGLGLQFLLWYDEGEERNRGNFPPRFSGRQFPNYSSELNVNALELEDSALYLCASSTAGYNEQFFGPGTRLTVL.

This clone has just one count. This chain links TRBV2 with TRBJ2-5; a weak D match, TRBD2 (6 bases). Germline CDR1 SNHLY, CDR2 FYNNEI. Trimming left V 11 bases short and J 5 bases short, with 15 bases between. This CDR3 is 12 amino acids long. CDR3 nucleotide sequence: TGTGCCTCGGGCGGGGTCGGGGAGACCCAGTACTTC. As protein: CASGGVGETQYF.

The chain is built from TRBV19 and TRBJ2-4; D may be TRBD1 (6 bases). The V end lost 7 bases, the J end lost 1 base, and 11 bases lay between the germline ends. The CDR3 covers 14 residues. The germline V gene encodes CDR1 LNHDA and CDR2 SQIVND (reference sequence). Here the CDR3 reads CASNPDRAKNIQYF. The CDR3 DNA reads as TGTGCCAGTAATCCAGACAGGGCCAAAAACATTCAGTACTTC.

The chain recombines TRBV5-1 with TRBJ2-1, with 11 bases aligning to TRBD1. CDR1 and CDR2 (germline): SGHRS, YFSETQ. This CDR3 is 17 amino acids long. V dropped 3 bases and J dropped 4; count of bases not matched to a gene: 9. The CDR3 coding sequence is TGCGCCAGCAGCTACCCCCTCGGGACAGGGGGTTACAATGAGCAGTTCTTC. Translated, it gives CASSYPLGTGGYNEQFF.

This chain connects TRBV5-1 to TRBJ1-4; TRBD1 matches at 7 bases. V shed 4 bases, J shed 4 bases, and the junction held 10 bases outside the gene matches. Looked up from germline, CDR1 is SGHRS and CDR2 is YFSETQ. The CDR3 totals 16 residues. The DNA for the CDR3 is TGCGCCAGCAGCCCAACACCGGGACAGATTAATGAAAAACTGTTTTTT. It yields the protein CASSPTPGQINEKLFF.

In nucleotides, the CDR3 is TGCGCCAGCAGCCCTAGACTAGCGGGAGGCGCGAACACCGGGGAGCTGTTTTTT. Translation: CASSPRLAGGANTGELFF. The J gene is TRBJ2-2, the V gene TRBV5-1, with TRBD2 identical over 13 bases. Germline lookup yields CDR1 SGHRS and CDR2 YFSETQ. V shed 4 bases and J 0 bases; nucleotides not matched to a gene: 6. This CDR3 region has 18 residues.

CDR3 sequence: CASSQDTQGGLSYEQYF. In nucleotides, the CDR3 is TGCGCCAGCAGCCAAGATACCCAGGGAGGCCTCTCCTACGAGCAGTACTTC. The chain uses TRBV4-1 and TRBJ2-7; TRBD2 is a possible D gene (6 bases). This CDR3 is built from 17 residues. V gave up 0 bases and J gave up 0 bases, with 15 bases separating them. Germline loops: CDR1 MGHRA, CDR2 YSYEKL.

The gene calls are TRBV9 and TRBJ2-2; D may match TRBD1 or TRBD2 (5 bases each). Germline V lookup: CDR1 SGDLS, CDR2 YYNGEE. Trimming took off 0 bases at V and 2 bases at J, with 11 bases between the two ends. The CDR3 is made up of 16 amino acids. CDR3 amino acids: CASSVALGGNTGELFF. The CDR3 bases are TGTGCCAGCAGCGTAGCTCTTGGGGGAAACACCGGGGAGCTGTTTTTT.

This rearrangement joins TRBV11-2 to TRBJ2-7, with TRBD1 identical over 10 bases. CDR1 and CDR2 from the germline V gene are SGHAT and FQNNGV. This CDR3 is 16 amino acids long. V lost 2 bases, J lost 1 base, and 5 bases stayed unmatched. This CDR3 is CASSLSWDRGSYEQYF. DNA of the CDR3: TGTGCCAGCAGCTTAAGTTGGGACAGGGGTTCCTACGAGCAGTACTTC.

This chain uses TRBV2 with TRBJ1-2; 8 bases line up with TRBD1. Germline V gene lookup returns CDR1 SNHLY and CDR2 FYNNEI. V was clipped by 5 bases and J by 7 bases; unmatched bases: 6. CDR3 size: 13 residues. DNA for the CDR3: TGTGCCAGCAGTTCCCAGGGGGCAAGTGGCTACACCTTC. Its translation is CASSSQGASGYTF.

The chain joins TRBV5-1 to TRBJ2-1; TRBD2 matches at 8 bases. The CDR3 is 18 residues long. V lost 4 bases and J lost 6; bases outside the gene matches: 18. CDR1 and CDR2 from the germline V gene are SGHRS and YFSETQ. CDR3 in DNA: TGCGCCAGCAGCCACACTTATTCCGGGACTAGTGTTAGCAATGAGCAGTTCTTC. It is translated as CASSHTYSGTSVSNEQFF.

The rearrangement links TRBV9 to TRBJ2-2; 9 positions match TRBD2. Germline values: CDR1 SGDLS, CDR2 YYNGEE. The CDR3 is 16 amino acids. V lost 1 base, J lost 3 bases, and 4 bases stayed unmatched. CDR3 DNA: TGTGCCAGCAGCGTACTGGCGGGAGGGGACACCGGGGAGCTGTTTTTT. Its translation is CASSVLAGGDTGELFF.